A selection of T cell receptor beta chains follows, all from one sample in a study of T cells after yellow fever vaccination. TCRdb re-called the 5' RACE reads with MiXCR, one entry per CDR3 protein. This table has nearly 350,000 distinct CDR3 sequences, roughly 8.4% appearing once. The sequenced sample was PBMCs, obtained roughly seven weeks after the first yellow fever vaccination. Receptors were obtained from a man aged 18 to 30 who received the YFV17D yellow fever vaccine. The CDR3 runs from the conserved cysteine through the conserved F or W. Each record gives: CDR3 length, D gene, V gene, clone size, J gene, CDR3 protein, CDR3 DNA. A D gene is named only where the DNA matches it firmly. Not every row has a clone size; where given, it reads once, few, many or a size class.

15	NA	TRBV5-1	many	TRBJ2-3	CASSHVDGGEDTQYF	TGCGCCAGCAGCCACGTCGATGGCGGGGAAGATACGCAGTATTTT
16	NA	TRBV7-9	few	TRBJ1-5	CASSLVSGYSNQPQHF	TGTGCCAGCAGCTTAGTCTCCGGTTATAGCAATCAGCCCCAGCATTTT
15	NA	TRBV5-1	few	TRBJ1-4	CASSSTVATNEKLFF	TGCGCCAGCAGCTCTACAGTTGCAACTAATGAAAAACTGTTTTTT
15	NA	TRBV4-1	NA	TRBJ1-5	CASSRLGQGRQPQHF	TGCGCCAGCAGCCGGTTAGGGCAGGGGAGACAGCCCCAGCATTTT
15	TRBD2	TRBV4-3	few	TRBJ2-5	CASSQDTGGGETQYF	TGCGCCAGCAGCCAAGACACCGGGGGGGGAGAGACCCAGTACTTC
15	NA	TRBV7-2	NA	TRBJ2-4	CASSPDRGRRNIQYF	TGTGCCAGCAGCCCAGATCGGGGCAGGAGAAACATTCAGTACTTC
11	NA	TRBV7-2	few	TRBJ2-5	CASSISETQYF	TGTGCCAGCAGCATTAGCGAGACCCAGTACTTC
12	NA	TRBV25-1	few	TRBJ2-5	CASTVSQETQYF	TGTGCCAGCACCGTTAGCCAAGAGACCCAGTACTTC
15	TRBD1	TRBV10-1	NA	TRBJ1-6	CASSESGTANSPLHF	TGCGCCAGCAGTGAGTCCGGGACAGCGAATTCACCCCTCCACTTT
15	TRBD1	TRBV7-9	many	TRBJ1-4	CASSSPSQGQPKLFF	TGTGCCAGCAGCTCGCCCAGCCAGGGACAGCCGAAACTGTTTTTT
15	TRBD1	TRBV20-1	NA	TRBJ1-2	CSAPPSGQGDDGYTF	TGCAGTGCTCCTCCCTCCGGACAGGGGGATGACGGCTACACCTTC
14	TRBD2	TRBV20-1	many	TRBJ2-3	CSARPGLAPDTQYF	TGCAGTGCTAGACCGGGACTAGCCCCAGATACGCAGTATTTT
14	TRBD2	TRBV10-2	few	TRBJ2-7	CASSVERETYEQYF	TGCGCCAGCAGTGTTGAGCGGGAAACTTACGAGCAGTACTTC
13	NA	TRBV12-3/TRBV12-4	few	TRBJ1-1	CASSLNSHTEAFF	TGTGCCAGCAGTTTAAATAGTCACACTGAAGCTTTCTTT
14	NA	TRBV7-2	NA	TRBJ2-3	CASSLSFIRDTQYF	TGTGCCAGCAGCCTGTCTTTTATCCGGGATACGCAGTATTTT
14	TRBD2	TRBV20-1	few	TRBJ2-2	CSALQAGGAGELFF	TGCAGTGCTCTTCAAGCGGGGGGAGCCGGGGAGCTGTTTTTT
14	TRBD1	TRBV20-1	NA	TRBJ2-7	CSAPDRARNYEQYF	TGCAGTGCTCCCGACAGGGCCCGAAACTACGAGCAGTACTTC
14	NA	TRBV6-1	many	TRBJ1-1	CASIYRVTNTEAFF	TGTGCCAGCATCTACAGGGTAACGAACACTGAAGCTTTCTTT
15	TRBD2	TRBV5-1	few	TRBJ2-5	CASSLAEREAGTQYF	TGCGCCAGCAGCTTAGCCGAGCGGGAGGCGGGGACCCAGTACTTC
16	NA	TRBV6-1	few	TRBJ2-2	CASTSFPGPNTGELFF	TGTGCCAGCACCTCCTTCCCCGGGCCGAACACCGGGGAGCTGTTTTTT
15	TRBD2	TRBV9	NA	TRBJ2-3	CASSLSGGQADTQYF	TGTGCCAGCAGCCTTAGCGGGGGTCAGGCAGATACGCAGTATTTT
14	NA	TRBV7-2	NA	TRBJ2-2	CASSRRGSTGELFF	TGTGCCAGCAGCCGACGGGGGAGCACCGGGGAGCTGTTTTTT
15	TRBD1	TRBV13	NA	TRBJ1-1	CASSLDINRQGEAFF	TGTGCCAGCAGCTTAGACATTAACCGACAGGGTGAAGCTTTCTTT